This TCR beta chain was sequenced for a study of CD8 T cells in ankylosing spondylitis. Study conclusions and caveats: In peripheral blood, disease-linked CD8+ clones occurred at relatively low frequencies. Characteristic of ankylosing spondylitis blood, it appeared, was a TCR beta motif comprising fewer than 10 highly homologous variants. Clones linked to disease were reported to show significant enrichment in matched ankylosing spondylitis synovial fluid. Before this, some motif variants had been reported in reactive arthritis synovial fluid and blood.

This clonotype was seen only a few times. Antigen unknown. V gave up 5 bases and J gave up 0 bases; unmatched junction bases: 8. CDR3 size: 18 residues. Germline V gene lookup returns CDR1 SGHKS and CDR2 YYEKEE (reference sequence). The TCR beta libraries were generated through quantitative 5'-RACE incorporating molecular barcodes. TCRdb analysed the 5' RACE reads with MiXCR anew, one entry per CDR3 protein. The sample shows approximately 550,000 distinct CDR3 sequences, approximately 11% of them seen only once. V gene TRBV5-5 combines with J gene TRBJ2-1, with TRBD2 matching over 13 bases. This receptor was taken from a male donor with ankylosing spondylitis. The sequencing sample was made of blood, either unsorted or a sorted T cell fraction (not recorded which). The DNA of the CDR3 is TGTGCCAGCAGGATGGGACTAGCGGGGCTTCGCTCCTACAATGAGCAGTTCTTC. Its protein product is CASRMGLAGLRSYNEQFF.